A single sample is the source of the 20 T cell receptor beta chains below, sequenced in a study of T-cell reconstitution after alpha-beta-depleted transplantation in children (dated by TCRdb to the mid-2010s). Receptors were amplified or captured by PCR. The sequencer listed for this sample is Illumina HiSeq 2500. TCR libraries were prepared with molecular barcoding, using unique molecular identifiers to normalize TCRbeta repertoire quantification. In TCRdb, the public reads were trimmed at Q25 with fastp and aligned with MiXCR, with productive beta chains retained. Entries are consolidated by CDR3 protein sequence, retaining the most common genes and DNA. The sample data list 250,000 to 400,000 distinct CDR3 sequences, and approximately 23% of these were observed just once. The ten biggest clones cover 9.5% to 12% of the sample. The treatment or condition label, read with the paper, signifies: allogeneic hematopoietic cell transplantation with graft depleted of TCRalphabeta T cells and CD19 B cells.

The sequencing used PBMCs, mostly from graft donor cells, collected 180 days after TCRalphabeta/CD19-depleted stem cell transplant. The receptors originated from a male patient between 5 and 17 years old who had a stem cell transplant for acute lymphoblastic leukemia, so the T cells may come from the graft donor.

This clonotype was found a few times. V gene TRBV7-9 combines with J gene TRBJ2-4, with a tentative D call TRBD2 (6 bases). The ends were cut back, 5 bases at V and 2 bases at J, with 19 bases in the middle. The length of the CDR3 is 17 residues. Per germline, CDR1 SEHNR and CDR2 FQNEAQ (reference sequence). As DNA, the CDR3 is TGTGCCAGCAGCCTTTCGACCGGGCGCGGGACCAAAAACATTCAGTACTTC. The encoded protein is CASSLSTGRGTKNIQYF. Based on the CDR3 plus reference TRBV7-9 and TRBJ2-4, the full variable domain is DTGVSQNPRHKITKRGQNVTFRCDPISEHNRLYWYRQTLGQGPEFLTYFQNEAQLEKSRLLSDRFSAERPKGSFSTLEIQRTEQGDSAMYLCASSLSTGRGTKNIQYFGAGTRLSVL.

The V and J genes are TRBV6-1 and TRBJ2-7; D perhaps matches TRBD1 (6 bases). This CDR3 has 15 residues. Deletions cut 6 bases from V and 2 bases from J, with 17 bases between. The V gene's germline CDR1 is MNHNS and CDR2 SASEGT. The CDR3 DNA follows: TGTGCCAGCAGCCACGGACAGTGGGGTACCTACGAGCAGTACTTC. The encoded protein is CASSHGQWGTYEQYF.

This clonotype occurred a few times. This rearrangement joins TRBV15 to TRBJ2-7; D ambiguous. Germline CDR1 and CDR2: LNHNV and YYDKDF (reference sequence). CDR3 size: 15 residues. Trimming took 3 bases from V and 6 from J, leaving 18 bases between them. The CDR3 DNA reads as TGTGCCACCAGCAGTGTCCTTGGCATTCGAATCGAGCAGTACTTC. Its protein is CATSSVLGIRIEQYF.

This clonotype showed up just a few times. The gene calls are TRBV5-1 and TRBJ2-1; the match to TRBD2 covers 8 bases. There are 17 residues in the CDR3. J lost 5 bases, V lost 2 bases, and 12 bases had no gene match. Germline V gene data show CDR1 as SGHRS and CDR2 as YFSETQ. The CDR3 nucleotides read TGCGCCAGCAGCTTCAGTTCGGGGCTAGCGGGTAACAATGAGCAGTTCTTC. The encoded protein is CASSFSSGLAGNNEQFF. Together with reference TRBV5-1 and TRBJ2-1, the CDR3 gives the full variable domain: KAGVTQTPRYLIKTRGQQVTLSCSPISGHRSVSWYQQTPGQGLQFLFEYFSETQRNKGNFPGRFSGRQFSNSRSEMNVSTLELGDSALYLCASSFSSGLAGNNEQFFGPGTRLTVL.

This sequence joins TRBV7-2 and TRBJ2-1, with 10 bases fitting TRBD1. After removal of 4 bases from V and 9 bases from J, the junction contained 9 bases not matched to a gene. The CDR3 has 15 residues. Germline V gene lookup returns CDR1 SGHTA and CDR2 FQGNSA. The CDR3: CASSSRDRGLLEQFF. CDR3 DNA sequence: TGTGCCAGCAGCTCCCGGGACAGGGGCCTCCTTGAGCAGTTCTTC.

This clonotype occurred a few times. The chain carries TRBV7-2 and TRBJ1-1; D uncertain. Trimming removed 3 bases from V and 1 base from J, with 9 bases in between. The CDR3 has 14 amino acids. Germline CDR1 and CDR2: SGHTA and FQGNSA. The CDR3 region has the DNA TGTGCCAGCAGCTTGGGAGGAAGGAACACTGAAGCTTTCTTT. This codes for CASSLGGRNTEAFF.

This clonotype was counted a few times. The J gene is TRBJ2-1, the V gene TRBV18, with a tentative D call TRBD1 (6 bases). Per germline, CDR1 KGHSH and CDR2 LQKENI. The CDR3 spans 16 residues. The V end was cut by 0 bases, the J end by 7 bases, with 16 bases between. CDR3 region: CASSPPFNRVLNEQFF. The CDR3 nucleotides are TGTGCCAGCTCACCACCGTTCAACAGGGTCCTTAATGAGCAGTTCTTC.

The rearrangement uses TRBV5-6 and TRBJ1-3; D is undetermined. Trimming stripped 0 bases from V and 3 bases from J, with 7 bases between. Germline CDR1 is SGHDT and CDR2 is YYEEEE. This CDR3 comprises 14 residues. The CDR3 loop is CASSLGTLGNTIYF. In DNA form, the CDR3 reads TGTGCCAGCAGCTTGGGGACTCTTGGAAACACCATATATTTT.

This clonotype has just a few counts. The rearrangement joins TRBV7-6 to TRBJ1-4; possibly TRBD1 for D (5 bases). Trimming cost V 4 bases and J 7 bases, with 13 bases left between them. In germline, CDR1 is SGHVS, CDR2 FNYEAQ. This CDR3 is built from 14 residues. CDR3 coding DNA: TGTGCCAGCAGCTCCGCCGGGGGAGGTGAAAAACTGTTTTTT. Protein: CASSSAGGGEKLFF.

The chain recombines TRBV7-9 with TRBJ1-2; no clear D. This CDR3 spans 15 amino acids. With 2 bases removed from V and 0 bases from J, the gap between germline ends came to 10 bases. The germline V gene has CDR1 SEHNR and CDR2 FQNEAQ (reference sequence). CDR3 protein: CASSLINAANYGYTF. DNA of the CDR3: TGTGCCAGCAGCTTAATTAATGCGGCTAACTATGGCTACACCTTC. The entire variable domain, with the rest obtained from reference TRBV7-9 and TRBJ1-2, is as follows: DTGVSQNPRHKITKRGQNVTFRCDPISEHNRLYWYRQTLGQGPEFLTYFQNEAQLEKSRLLSDRFSAERPKGSFSTLEIQRTEQGDSAMYLCASSLINAANYGYTFGSGTRLTVV.

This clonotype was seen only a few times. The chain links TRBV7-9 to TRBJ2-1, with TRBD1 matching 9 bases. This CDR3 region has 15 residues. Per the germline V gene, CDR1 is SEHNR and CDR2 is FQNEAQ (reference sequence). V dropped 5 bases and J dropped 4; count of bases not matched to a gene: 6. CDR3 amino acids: CASSPRGTGYNEQFF. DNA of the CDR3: TGTGCCAGCAGCCCAAGGGGGACAGGGTACAATGAGCAGTTCTTC.

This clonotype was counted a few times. As DNA, the CDR3 is TGCAGTGTTGTACCATTCAGTGTTTCTATGAACACTGAAGCTTTCTTT. Its protein product is CSVVPFSVSMNTEAFF. V gene TRBV20-1 combines with J gene TRBJ1-1; D not certain. Per germline, CDR1 DFQATT and CDR2 SNEGSKA (reference sequence). The germline V and J ends were trimmed by 7 bases and 0 bases, with 21 bases remaining between them. The CDR3 runs to 16 residues.

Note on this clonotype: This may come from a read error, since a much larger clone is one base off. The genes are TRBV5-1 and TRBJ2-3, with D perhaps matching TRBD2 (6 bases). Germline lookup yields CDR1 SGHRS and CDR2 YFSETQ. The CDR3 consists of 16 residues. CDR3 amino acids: CASRGGGIRWIDTPYF. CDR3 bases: TGCGCCAGCAGAGGCGGCGGGATTAGATGGATAGATACGCCGTATTTT.

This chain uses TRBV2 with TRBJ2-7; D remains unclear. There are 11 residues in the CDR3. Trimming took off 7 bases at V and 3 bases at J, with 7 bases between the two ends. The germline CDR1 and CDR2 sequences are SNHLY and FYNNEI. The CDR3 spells CASTPDYEQYF. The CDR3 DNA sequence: TGTGCCAGCACCCCGGACTACGAGCAGTACTTC. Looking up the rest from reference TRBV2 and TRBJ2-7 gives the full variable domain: EPEVTQTPSHQVTQMGQEVILRCVPISNHLYFYWYRQILGQKVEFLVSFYNNEISEKSEIFDDQFSVERPDGSNFTLKIRSTKLEDSAMYFCASTPDYEQYFGPGTRLTVT.

The chain's CDR3 is CASSQGPRGGSYNEQFF. The CDR3 DNA is TGTGCCAGCAGCCAAGGCCCGCGGGGGGGATCCTACAATGAGCAGTTCTTC. The chain joins TRBV4-2 to TRBJ2-1, with 9 positions matching TRBD2. There are 17 residues in the CDR3. V shed 1 base and J 1 base; nucleotides not matched to a gene: 5. Germline V gene data show CDR1 as LGHNA and CDR2 as YNFKEQ.

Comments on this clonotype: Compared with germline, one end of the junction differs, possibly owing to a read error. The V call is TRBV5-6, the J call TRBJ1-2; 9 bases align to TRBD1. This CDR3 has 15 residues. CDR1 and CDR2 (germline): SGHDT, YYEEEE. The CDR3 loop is CASSFDRGTGVAMGF. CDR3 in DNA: TGTGCCAGCAGCTTCGACAGGGGGACAGGCGTGGCCATGGGCTTC.

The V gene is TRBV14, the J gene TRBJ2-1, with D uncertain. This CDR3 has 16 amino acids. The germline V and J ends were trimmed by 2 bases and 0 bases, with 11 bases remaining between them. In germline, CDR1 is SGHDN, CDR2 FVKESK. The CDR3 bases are TGTGCCAGCAGCCAATTAAGGGATTACTCCTACAATGAGCAGTTCTTC. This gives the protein CASSQLRDYSYNEQFF.

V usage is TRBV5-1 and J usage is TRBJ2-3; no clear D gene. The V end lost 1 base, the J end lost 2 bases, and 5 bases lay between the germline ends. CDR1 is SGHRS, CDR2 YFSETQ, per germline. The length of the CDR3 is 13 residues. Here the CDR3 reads CASSLRPTDTQYF. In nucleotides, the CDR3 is TGCGCCAGCAGCTTGAGACCCACAGATACGCAGTATTTT.

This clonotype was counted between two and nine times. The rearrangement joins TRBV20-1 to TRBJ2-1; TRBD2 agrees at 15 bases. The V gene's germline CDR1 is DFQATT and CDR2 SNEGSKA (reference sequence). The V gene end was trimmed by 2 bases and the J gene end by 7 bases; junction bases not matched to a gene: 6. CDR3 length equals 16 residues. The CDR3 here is CSARNGLAGGLNEQFF. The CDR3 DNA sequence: TGCAGTGCTAGAAATGGACTAGCGGGAGGGCTAAATGAGCAGTTCTTC.

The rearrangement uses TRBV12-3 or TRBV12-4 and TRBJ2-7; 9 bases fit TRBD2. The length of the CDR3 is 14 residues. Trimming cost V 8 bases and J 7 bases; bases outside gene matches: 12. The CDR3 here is CASGPGGGAREQYF. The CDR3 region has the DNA TGTGCCAGCGGCCCGGGCGGGGGGGCAAGGGAGCAGTACTTC.